In this sample, the clone carrying this TCR beta chain turned up once. Its antigen remains unknown. The source of the sample is a study of T-cell memory formation after mild COVID-19. In TCRdb, the 5' RACE reads were re-called with MiXCR into one record per CDR3 protein. The sample records 360,000 or so distinct CDR3 sequences, around 27% being singletons. Study-wide results and limits: Clones shrinking between day 15 and 85 showed a balanced CD4/CD8 split, and those that grew later tilted toward CD4+. Contracting CD4+ clones were located mainly in CM and EM, and CD8+ clones in EMRA.

The receptor comes from an adult woman who had mild COVID-19 (a few samples of this study predate the infection). Cell type and time point are not known. Sequencing was done on a sample of PBMCs or a T cell subset sorted from them (not recorded which).

The CDR3 loop reads CAWRTGGFGTEAFF. CDR3 in DNA: TGTGCCTGGAGGACAGGGGGCTTTGGGACTGAAGCTTTCTTT. The chain uses TRBV30 and TRBJ1-1, with 10 bases aligning to TRBD1. The CDR3 contains 14 residues. V dropped 3 bases and J dropped 5; count of bases not matched to a gene: 6. Germline values: CDR1 GTSNPN, CDR2 SVGIG (reference sequence). Supplemented by reference TRBV30 and TRBJ1-1, the full variable domain reads SQTIHQWPATLVQPVGSPLSLECTVEGTSNPNLYWYRQAAGRGLQLLFYSVGIGQISSEVPQNLSASRPQDRQFILSSKKLLLSDSGFYLCAWRTGGFGTEAFFGQGTRLTVV.